This is a list of T cell receptor beta chains from one sample in a study of metastatic and nonmetastatic thyroid tumors. TCRdb re-clonotyped the PCR reads through MiXCR. The table includes 30,000 to 35,000 clones, about 21% detected once. The specimen was blood. The receptors originated from a female donor with papillary thyroid cancer or a benign thyroid nodule (not recorded which). Some clones in this sample may be carry-over from other donors' samples. CDR3s include the opening cysteine and the closing phenylalanine or tryptophan. Each record gives: clone size, J gene, D gene, V gene, CDR3 protein, CDR3 DNA. D genes are given only for firm matches. Size values are once, few and many counts, or a class for expanded clones, and some rows have none.

many | TRBJ2-5 | TRBD2 | TRBV20-1 | CSATLGGGAEETQYF | TGCAGTGCCACCCTCGGGGGGGGGGCGGAGGAGACCCAGTACTTC
many | TRBJ2-2 | TRBD1 | TRBV19 | CASRWTGNTGELFF | TGTGCCAGTAGATGGACAGGGAACACCGGGGAGCTGTTTTTT
. | TRBJ2-7 | TRBD2 | TRBV20-1 | CSARRALGSGGRNEQYF | TGCAGTGCTAGAAGGGCCCTTGGTAGCGGGGGAAGGAACGAGCAGTACTTC
. | TRBJ1-5 | . | TRBV30 | CAWGPGGQPQHF | TGTGCCTGGGGCCCCGGCGGTCAGCCCCAGCATTTT
many | TRBJ2-1 | . | TRBV5-1 | CASSPAPGSHNEQFF | TGCGCCAGCAGCCCCGCCCCGGGGTCCCACAATGAGCAGTTCTTC
. | TRBJ2-7 | TRBD1 | TRBV6-2/TRBV6-3 | CASSSGTATLGQYF | TGTGCCAGCAGTTCCGGGACAGCTACGTTGGGGCAGTACTTC
medium-sized | TRBJ2-5 | TRBD2 | TRBV4-3 | CASSQGQRGAETQYF | TGCGCCAGCAGCCAAGGACAGCGGGGGGCAGAGACCCAGTACTTC
many | TRBJ1-3 | . | TRBV10-3 | CAIRDSRSGNTIYF | TGTGCCATCAGAGACAGTCGCTCTGGAAACACCATATATTTT
medium-sized | TRBJ1-6 | . | TRBV6-5 | CASSYAAGVGNSPLHF | TGTGCCAGCAGTTACGCGGCAGGGGTAGGTAATTCACCCCTCCACTTT
many | TRBJ2-5 | TRBD2 | TRBV7-8 | CASSLERGQETQYF | TGTGCCAGCAGCTTAGAGCGGGGACAAGAGACCCAGTACTTC
medium-sized | TRBJ2-3 | . | TRBV7-3 | CASSPDSGGTDTQYF | TGTGCCAGCAGCCCCGACTCGGGTGGCACAGATACGCAGTATTTT
. | TRBJ2-1 | . | TRBV28 | CASRLPFGGYNEQFF | TGTGCCAGCAGACTTCCCTTTGGCGGATACAATGAGCAGTTCTTC
few | TRBJ2-1 | . | TRBV5-1 | CASSLNGGNEQFF | TGCGCCAGCAGCTTGAACGGGGGCAACGAGCAGTTCTTC
medium-sized | TRBJ1-5 | . | TRBV19 | CASSRAVYQPQHF | TGTGCCAGTAGTCGGGCCGTTTATCAGCCCCAGCATTTT
many | TRBJ2-3 | . | TRBV7-9 | CASSPRLPDTQYF | TGTGCCAGCAGCCCCCGACTCCCAGATACGCAGTATTTT
many | TRBJ2-2 | TRBD1 | TRBV5-1 | CASSLEGQGIGELFF | TGCGCCAGCAGCTTGGAAGGACAGGGGATCGGGGAGCTGTTTTTT
. | TRBJ2-5 | TRBD1 | TRBV6-2/TRBV6-3 | CASSYLYGTGSRAQYF | TGTGCCAGCAGTTACCTCTACGGGACAGGCTCCCGGGCCCAGTACTTC
many | TRBJ1-2 | . | TRBV19 | CASSISGESNYGYTF | TGTGCCAGTAGTATTTCTGGGGAGAGTAACTATGGCTACACCTTC
. | TRBJ1-2 | . | TRBV30 | CAWRRDRPYGYTF | TGTGCCTGGAGAAGAGACAGGCCTTATGGCTACACCTTC
many | TRBJ1-1 | . | TRBV27 | CASSPFQGNTEAFF | TGTGCCAGCAGTCCCTTTCAGGGGAACACTGAAGCTTTCTTT
. | TRBJ1-2 | . | TRBV15 | CATSRDFGQTYGYTF | TGTGCCACCAGCAGAGATTTCGGACAGACCTATGGCTACACCTTC
few | TRBJ1-5 | . | TRBV4-1 | CANSRGGESYQPQHF | TGCGCCAACAGCCGGGGGGGGGAGAGCTATCAGCCCCAGCATTTT